A selection of T cell receptor beta chains follows, all from one sample in a study of identical twins. TCRdb re-called the 5' RACE reads with MiXCR, one entry per CDR3 protein. Of more than 650,000 distinct CDR3 sequences detected, around 6% appear once; the ten largest clones hold approximately 1.6%. What was sequenced was naive T cells sorted from blood. These receptors were collected from a man aged 18 to 29 in good health. Both conserved end residues are part of each CDR3. The order of the fields is CDR3 protein, CDR3 DNA, D gene, V gene, clone size, J gene. A D gene is named only where the DNA matches it firmly. The size field is filled for only some rows; it gives once, few, many or a size class.

CASSKSRAKNIQYF,TGTGCCAGCAGTAAGAGTAGAGCCAAAAACATTCAGTACTTC,-,TRBV12-3/TRBV12-4,few,TRBJ2-4
CASSLGRTIDTQYF,TGTGCCAGCAGCTTAGGGAGGACGATAGATACGCAGTATTTT,-,TRBV7-2,few,TRBJ2-3
CAWSVDFSVYNEQFF,TGTGCCTGGAGTGTAGATTTCTCCGTCTACAATGAGCAGTTCTTC,-,TRBV30,-,TRBJ2-1
CASSGAHGPFF,TGCGCCAGCAGTGGGGCCCACGGGCCGTTCTTC,-,TRBV5-1,many,TRBJ2-1
CASSPPRTAWNTEAFF,TGTGCCAGCTCACCACCCCGTACGGCTTGGAACACTGAAGCTTTCTTT,-,TRBV18,few,TRBJ1-1
CSARVRLAGPYEQYF,TGCAGTGCTAGAGTTAGACTAGCGGGGCCATACGAGCAGTACTTC,TRBD2,TRBV20-1,-,TRBJ2-7
CASRAANEAFF,TGTGCCAGCAGAGCAGCCAACGAAGCTTTCTTT,-,TRBV28,-,TRBJ1-1
CASSLGGREYEQYF,TGTGCCAGCAGTTTAGGAGGCAGAGAATACGAGCAGTACTTC,-,TRBV12-3/TRBV12-4,few,TRBJ2-7
CAFLPGRYTGELFF,TGTGCCTTCCTCCCCGGACGTTACACCGGGGAGCTGTTTTTT,-,TRBV30,few,TRBJ2-2
CSVGKPGANVLTF,TGCAGCGTCGGTAAACCTGGGGCCAACGTCCTGACTTTC,-,TRBV29-1,many,TRBJ2-6
CASTSKFGGRDKNEQFF,TGTGCCAGCACCTCAAAGTTCGGCGGGCGGGACAAAAATGAGCAGTTCTTC,-,TRBV27,few,TRBJ2-1
CASSYSAAASNSYNEQFF,TGTGCCAGCAGTTACTCGGCGGCCGCGTCAAACTCCTACAATGAGCAGTTCTTC,-,TRBV6-5,few,TRBJ2-1
CASSSPGRGRVDNEQFF,TGTGCCAGCAGCTCTCCCGGCCGGGGGCGCGTAGACAATGAGCAGTTCTTC,-,TRBV7-3,few,TRBJ2-1
CSGKHRGINEKLFF,TGCAGTGGCAAACACAGGGGGATTAATGAAAAACTGTTTTTT,TRBD1,TRBV20-1,-,TRBJ1-4
CASSDGLGGHNEQFF,TGTGCCAGCAGTGATGGACTAGGGGGGCACAATGAGCAGTTCTTC,-,TRBV28,many,TRBJ2-1
CASSYSDRGIYNEQFF,TGTGCCAGCAGTTATTCTGACAGGGGGATATACAATGAGCAGTTCTTC,TRBD1,TRBV6-2/TRBV6-3,many,TRBJ2-1
CAWMQGVTGELFF,TGTGCCTGGATGCAGGGGGTCACCGGGGAGCTGTTTTTT,TRBD1,TRBV30,many,TRBJ2-2